The 18 T cell receptor beta chains listed next were all sequenced from one sample in a study of identical twins. TCRdb called the 5' RACE reads again in MiXCR, with one record for every CDR3 protein. Here the sample spans more than 1.5 million distinct CDR3 sequences, less than 40% being singletons. Specimen: cord blood. The source is a newborn girl in good health.

This chain uses TRBV5-1 with TRBJ1-2; 8 nucleotides match TRBD1. Germline CDR1 reads SGHRS; CDR2 reads YFSETQ. This CDR3 has 15 amino acids. J gave up 6 bases and V 0 bases, and 7 bases lay outside the gene matches. The CDR3, as DNA: TGCGCCAGCAGCTTGGCCCCCGCGACAGGGGATGGCTACACCTTC. Its protein product is CASSLAPATGDGYTF.

This clonotype was recorded at least ten times. V gene TRBV20-1 combines with J gene TRBJ2-7, with D perhaps TRBD1 (5 bases). V was trimmed by 0 bases and J by 3 bases, leaving 6 bases between them. Germline CDR1 is DFQATT and CDR2 is SNEGSKA (reference sequence). The length of the CDR3 is 12 residues. DNA of the CDR3: TGCAGTGCTAGAGACAGGGTCTACGAGCAGTACTTC. Its protein is CSARDRVYEQYF.

The chain links TRBV10-3 to TRBJ2-7; TRBD1 might be the D (5 bases). Between the trimmed V and J ends, which lost 10 bases and 3 bases, there was a span of 10 bases. Per the germline V gene, CDR1 is ENHRY and CDR2 is SYGVKD. This CDR3 has 11 residues. The CDR3 nucleotides read TGTGCCAGTCCAGGGTTCTACGAGCAGTACTTC. Translation: CASPGFYEQYF.

The V and J genes are TRBV20-1 and TRBJ1-2; possibly TRBD1 for D (6 bases). This CDR3 has 11 residues. Germline V gives CDR1 DFQATT, CDR2 SNEGSKA (reference sequence). The V end was cut by 4 bases, the J end by 8 bases, with 11 bases between. Written as DNA, the CDR3 is TGCAGTGCTACCTATGGGGGCGGCTACACCTTC. Encoded protein: CSATYGGGYTF.

This clonotype was counted at least ten times. The CDR3: CASSYSSGIYNEQFF. Here the CDR3 DNA reads TGTGCCAGCAGTTACTCTAGCGGGATTTACAATGAGCAGTTCTTC. V usage is TRBV6-6 and J usage is TRBJ2-1; 8 bases map to TRBD2. CDR1 is MNHNY, CDR2 SVGAGI, per germline (reference sequence). V lost 0 bases, J lost 4 bases, and 2 bases stayed unmatched. The CDR3 is made up of 15 amino acids.

The chain couples TRBV5-1 to TRBJ1-1; 7 bases line up with TRBD1. Germline CDR1 is SGHRS and CDR2 is YFSETQ. The V segment lost 2 bases and the J segment 7 bases; nucleotides outside the gene matches: 8. This CDR3 spans 14 amino acids. CDR3 nucleotides: TGCGCCAGCAGCTTTCACAGGGGAGAGGGTGAAGCTTTCTTT. Protein: CASSFHRGEGEAFF. Looking up the rest from reference TRBV5-1 and TRBJ1-1 gives the full variable domain: KAGVTQTPRYLIKTRGQQVTLSCSPISGHRSVSWYQQTPGQGLQFLFEYFSETQRNKGNFPGRFSGRQFSNSRSEMNVSTLELGDSALYLCASSFHRGEGEAFFGQGTRLTVV.

The V call is TRBV5-1, the J call TRBJ1-1; 8 nucleotides match TRBD1. V lost 7 bases and J lost 1; bases outside the gene matches: 9. The germline CDR1 and CDR2 sequences are SGHRS and YFSETQ. There are 15 residues in the CDR3. CDR3 residues: CASGTLGTGNTEAFF. The CDR3 DNA reads TGCGCCAGCGGGACCCTGGGGACAGGGAACACTGAAGCTTTCTTT.

Many counts were recorded for this clonotype. The rearrangement links TRBV5-1 to TRBJ2-7; 8 positions match TRBD1. This CDR3 has 14 amino acids. Germline V CDR1 and CDR2: SGHRS, YFSETQ. The V gene end was trimmed by 4 bases and the J gene end by 2 bases; junction bases not matched to a gene: 5. The CDR3 sequence is CASSLLTGAYEQYF. The CDR3 DNA follows: TGCGCCAGCAGCCTACTGACAGGGGCCTACGAGCAGTACTTC.

This clonotype was seen a handful of times. The chain combines TRBV5-6 with TRBJ1-2; D is perhaps TRBD1 (5 bases). The germline CDR1 and CDR2 sequences are SGHDT and YYEEEE. The V and J ends lost 7 bases and 4 bases respectively, with 20 bases between them. The CDR3 spans 15 residues. In DNA, the CDR3 is TGTGCCAGCTCCGACTACAGGCAAGGGGCCTATGGCTACACCTTC. It is translated as CASSDYRQGAYGYTF.

The chain carries TRBV24-1 and TRBJ2-5; 7 nucleotides align to TRBD1. Germline values: CDR1 KGHDR, CDR2 SFDVKD. The CDR3 contains 16 residues. J was trimmed by 0 bases and V by 6 bases; bases with no gene match: 9. The CDR3 is CATSKAGTADQETQYF. CDR3 DNA sequence: TGTGCCACCAGTAAAGCCGGGACAGCGGACCAAGAGACCCAGTACTTC.

The V and J genes are TRBV5-6 and TRBJ2-3, with TRBD1 matching 9 bases. Germline CDR1 is SGHDT and CDR2 is YYEEEE. V gave up 4 bases and J gave up 0 bases; unmatched junction bases: 6. The length of the CDR3 is 16 residues. The CDR3 loop reads CASSDTTGGSTDTQYF. In DNA, the CDR3 is TGTGCCAGCAGCGATACGACAGGGGGTAGCACAGATACGCAGTATTTT.

Turning to this clonotype: An end of the junction does not agree with germline; a read error may underlie this. This sequence joins TRBV20-1 and TRBJ2-3, with D maybe TRBD2 (5 bases). The CDR3 is 17 residues long. The germline gives CDR1 DFQATT, CDR2 SNEGSKA (reference sequence). CDR3 protein: CSARGELGPHSTDTRYF. In DNA form, the CDR3 reads TGCAGTGCTAGAGGCGAACTAGGACCACATAGCACAGATACGCGGTATTTT.

A word on this clonotype: The final CDR3 position lacks the conserved phenylalanine or tryptophan, pointing to a likely read error. The rearrangement uses TRBV20-1 and TRBJ2-7, with D possibly TRBD2 on 6 matching bases. Trimming pared 2 bases from V and 2 bases from J, leaving 10 bases between. CDR3 length: 13 residues. Germline CDR1 and CDR2: DFQATT and SNEGSKA (reference sequence). CDR3 region: CSARLATTYEQYL. In DNA form, the CDR3 reads TGCAGTGCTAGACTAGCGACTACCTACGAGCAGTACTTA.

This clonotype was observed a few times. The V call is TRBV3-1, the J call TRBJ2-1; 8 bases are a match to TRBD2. Germline loops: CDR1 LGHDT, CDR2 YNNKEL (reference sequence). The trim removed 0 bases at V and 7 bases at J, leaving 8 bases unmatched. This CDR3 spans 16 amino acids. In DNA, the CDR3 is TGTGCCAGCAGCCAAGATTGGCTAGCGGGTCTTAATGAGCAGTTCTTC. Its protein product is CASSQDWLAGLNEQFF.

J is TRBJ2-1 and V is TRBV12-3 or TRBV12-4, with D possibly being TRBD1 or TRBD2 (5 bases each). The CDR3 is 18 residues long. Trimming took 7 bases from V and 3 from J, leaving 25 bases between them. The CDR3 bases are TGTGCCAGCAACTTGAGGGGACGCCTGGGCCTTTACTACAATGAGCAGTTCTTC. It yields the protein CASNLRGRLGLYYNEQFF.

The J gene is TRBJ1-1, the V gene TRBV25-1; D perhaps matches TRBD1 (5 bases). Germline-derived CDR1 and CDR2 are MGHDK and SYGVNS. CDR3 size: 13 residues. Trimming cost V 6 bases and J 6 bases, with 14 bases left between them. As DNA, the CDR3 is TGTGCCAGCAGCGAACCAGGGTCCCCTGAAGCTTTCTTT. This sequence encodes CASSEPGSPEAFF.

The J gene is TRBJ1-1, the V gene TRBV19, with 11 nucleotides matching TRBD1. V lost 6 bases, J lost 5 bases, and 8 bases stayed unmatched. The CDR3 has 15 residues. Germline V lookup: CDR1 LNHDA, CDR2 SQIVND (reference sequence). CDR3 nucleotide sequence: TGTGCCAGTAGCCCGTACCGGGACAGGGGGACTGAAGCTTTCTTT. It translates to CASSPYRDRGTEAFF.

This clonotype occurred a few times. The rearrangement uses TRBV6-6 and TRBJ1-2; D is undetermined. V lost 4 bases and J lost 4, with 13 bases in between. The germline CDR1 and CDR2 sequences are MNHNY and SVGAGI (reference sequence). The CDR3 is 14 amino acids. The CDR3 bases are TGTGCCAGCAGTTTCCCCTCGGTTTTCTATGGCTACACCTTC. Translated, it gives CASSFPSVFYGYTF.